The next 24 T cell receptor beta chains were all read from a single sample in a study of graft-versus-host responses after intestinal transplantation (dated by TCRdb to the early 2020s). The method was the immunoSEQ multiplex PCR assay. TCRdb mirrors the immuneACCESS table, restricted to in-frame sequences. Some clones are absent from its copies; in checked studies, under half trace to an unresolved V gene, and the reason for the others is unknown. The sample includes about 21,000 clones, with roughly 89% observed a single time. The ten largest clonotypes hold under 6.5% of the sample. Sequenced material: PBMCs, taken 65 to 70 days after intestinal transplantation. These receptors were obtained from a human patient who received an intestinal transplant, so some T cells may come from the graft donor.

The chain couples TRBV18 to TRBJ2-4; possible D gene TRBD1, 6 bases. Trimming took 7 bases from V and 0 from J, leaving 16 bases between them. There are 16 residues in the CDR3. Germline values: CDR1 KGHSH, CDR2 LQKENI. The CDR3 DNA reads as TGTGCCAGCTGGCAGGGGCCCCTCGGAGCCAAAAACATTCAGTACTTC. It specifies CASWQGPLGAKNIQYF.

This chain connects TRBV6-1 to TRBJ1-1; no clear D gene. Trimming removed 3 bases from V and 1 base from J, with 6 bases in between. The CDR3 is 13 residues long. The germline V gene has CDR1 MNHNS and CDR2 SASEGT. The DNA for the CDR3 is TGTGCCAGCAGTGATTTTTCGAACACTGAAGCTTTCTTT. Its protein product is CASSDFSNTEAFF.

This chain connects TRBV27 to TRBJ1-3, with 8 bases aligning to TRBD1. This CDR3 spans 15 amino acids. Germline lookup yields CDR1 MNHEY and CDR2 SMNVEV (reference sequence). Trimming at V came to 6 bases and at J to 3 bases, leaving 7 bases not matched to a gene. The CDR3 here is CASSPQGGGGNTIYF. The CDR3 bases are TGTGCCAGCAGCCCACAGGGGGGCGGTGGAAACACCATATATTTT.

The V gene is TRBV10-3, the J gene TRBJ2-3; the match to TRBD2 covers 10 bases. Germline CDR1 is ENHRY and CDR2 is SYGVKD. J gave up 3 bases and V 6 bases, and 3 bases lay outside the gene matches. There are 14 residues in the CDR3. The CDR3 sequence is CAISTLAGTDTQYF. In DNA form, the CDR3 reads TGTGCCATCAGCACACTAGCGGGGACAGATACGCAGTATTTT.

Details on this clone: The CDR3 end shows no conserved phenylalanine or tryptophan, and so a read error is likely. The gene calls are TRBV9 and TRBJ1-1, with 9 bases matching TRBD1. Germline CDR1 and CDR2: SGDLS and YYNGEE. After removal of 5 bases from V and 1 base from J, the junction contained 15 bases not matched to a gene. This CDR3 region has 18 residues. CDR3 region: CASRVITRTGEGNTEAFL. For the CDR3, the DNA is TGTGCCAGCAGAGTGATTACTAGGACAGGGGAGGGGAACACTGAAGCTTTCCTT.

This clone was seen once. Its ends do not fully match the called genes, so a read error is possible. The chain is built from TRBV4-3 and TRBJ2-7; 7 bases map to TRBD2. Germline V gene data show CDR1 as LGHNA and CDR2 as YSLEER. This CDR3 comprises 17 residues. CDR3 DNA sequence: TGCGCCAGCAGCCGGGGAGCGGGACGCCCCAGCTCCTACGAGCAGTGCTTC. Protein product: CASSRGAGRPSSYEQCF.

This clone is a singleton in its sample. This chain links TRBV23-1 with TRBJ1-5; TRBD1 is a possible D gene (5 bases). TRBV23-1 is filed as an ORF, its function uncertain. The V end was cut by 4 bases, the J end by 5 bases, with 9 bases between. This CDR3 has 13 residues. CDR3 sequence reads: CASSPRVYQPQHF. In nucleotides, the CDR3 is TGCGCCAGCAGTCCCAGGGTTTATCAGCCCCAGCATTTT.

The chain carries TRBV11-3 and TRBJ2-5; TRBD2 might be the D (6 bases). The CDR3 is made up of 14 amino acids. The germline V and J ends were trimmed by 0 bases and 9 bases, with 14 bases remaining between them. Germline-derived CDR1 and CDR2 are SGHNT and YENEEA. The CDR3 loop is CASSLESFGGAQYF. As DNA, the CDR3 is TGTGCCAGCAGCTTAGAGAGTTTTGGAGGGGCCCAGTACTTC.

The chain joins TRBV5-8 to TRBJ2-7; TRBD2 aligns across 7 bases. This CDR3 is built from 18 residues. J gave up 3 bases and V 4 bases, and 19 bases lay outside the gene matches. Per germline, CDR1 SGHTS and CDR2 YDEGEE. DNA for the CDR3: TGTGCCAGCAGCCCATGGGGGACTAACGGGACGGATTACTACGAGCAGTACTTC. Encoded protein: CASSPWGTNGTDYYEQYF.

The CDR3 DNA sequence: TGTGCCAGTAGTCCAGAGGGGACAGGGTATGGCTACACCTTC. It codes for CASSPEGTGYGYTF. The rearrangement links TRBV19 to TRBJ1-2, with 9 bases identical to TRBD1. CDR1 is LNHDA and CDR2 is SQIVND in the germline V gene (reference sequence). Losses at the gene ends were 5 bases for V and 5 bases for J; bases not matched to a gene: 6. There are 14 residues in the CDR3. Complete variable domain (other parts from reference TRBV19 and TRBJ1-2): DGGITQSPKYLFRKEGQNVTLSCEQNLNHDAMYWYRQDPGQGLRLIYYSQIVNDFQKGDIAEGYSVSREKKESFPLTVTSAQKNPTAFYLCASSPEGTGYGYTFGSGTRLTVV.

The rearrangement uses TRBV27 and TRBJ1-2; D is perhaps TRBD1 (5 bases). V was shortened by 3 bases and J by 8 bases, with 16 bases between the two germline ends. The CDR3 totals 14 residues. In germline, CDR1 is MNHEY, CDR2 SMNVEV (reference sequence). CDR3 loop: CASSFHGGFRGYTF. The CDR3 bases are TGTGCCAGCAGTTTCCACGGGGGATTCCGGGGCTACACCTTC.

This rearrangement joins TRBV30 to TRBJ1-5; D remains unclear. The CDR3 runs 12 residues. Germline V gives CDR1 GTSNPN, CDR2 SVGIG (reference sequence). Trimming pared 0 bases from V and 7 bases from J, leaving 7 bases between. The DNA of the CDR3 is TGTGCCTGGAGTGTGGAGCGACAGCCCCAGCATTTT. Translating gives CAWSVERQPQHF.

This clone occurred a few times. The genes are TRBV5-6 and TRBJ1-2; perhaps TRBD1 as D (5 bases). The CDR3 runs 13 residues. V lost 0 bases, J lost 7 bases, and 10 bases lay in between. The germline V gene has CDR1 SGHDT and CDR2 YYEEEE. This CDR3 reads CASSLGPTVGYTF. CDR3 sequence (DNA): TGTGCCAGCAGCTTGGGACCGACAGTTGGCTACACCTTC.

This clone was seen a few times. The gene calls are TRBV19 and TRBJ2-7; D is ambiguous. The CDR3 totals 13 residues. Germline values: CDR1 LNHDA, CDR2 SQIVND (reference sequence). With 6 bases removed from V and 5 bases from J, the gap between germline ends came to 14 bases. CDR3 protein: CASSQVSSNEQYF. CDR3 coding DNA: TGTGCCAGTAGCCAGGTTAGTTCGAACGAGCAGTACTTC.

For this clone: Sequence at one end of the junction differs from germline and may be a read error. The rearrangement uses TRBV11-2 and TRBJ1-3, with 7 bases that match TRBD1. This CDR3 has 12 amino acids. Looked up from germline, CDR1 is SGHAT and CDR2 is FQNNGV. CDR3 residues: CASSSRRGQDDF. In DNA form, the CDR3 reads TGTGCCAGCAGCTCCCGGAGGGGGCAGGACGATTTT.

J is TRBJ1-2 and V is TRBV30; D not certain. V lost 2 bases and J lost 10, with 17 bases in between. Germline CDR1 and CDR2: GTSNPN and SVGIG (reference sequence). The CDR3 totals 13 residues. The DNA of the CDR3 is TGTGCCTGGAGTTTCCCGGGTTCTGACCTCTACACCTTC. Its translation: CAWSFPGSDLYTF.

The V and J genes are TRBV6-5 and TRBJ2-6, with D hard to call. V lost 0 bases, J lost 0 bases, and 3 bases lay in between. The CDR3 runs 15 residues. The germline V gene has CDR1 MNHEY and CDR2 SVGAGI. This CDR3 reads CASSYSSSGANVLTF. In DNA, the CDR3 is TGTGCCAGCAGTTACTCGAGCTCTGGGGCCAACGTCCTGACTTTC.

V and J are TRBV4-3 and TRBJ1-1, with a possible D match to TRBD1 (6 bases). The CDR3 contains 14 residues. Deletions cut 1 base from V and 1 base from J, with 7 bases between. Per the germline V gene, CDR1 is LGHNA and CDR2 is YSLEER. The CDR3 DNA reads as TGCGCCAGCAGCCAAGTACAGGGGAACACTGAAGCTTTCTTT. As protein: CASSQVQGNTEAFF.

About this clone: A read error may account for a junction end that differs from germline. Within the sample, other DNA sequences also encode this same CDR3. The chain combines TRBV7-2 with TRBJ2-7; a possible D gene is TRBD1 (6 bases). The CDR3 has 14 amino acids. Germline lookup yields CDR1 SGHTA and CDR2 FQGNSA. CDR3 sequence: CASSLAGAVYEQYF. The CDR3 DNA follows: TGTGCCAGCAGCTTAGCGGGGGCGGTCTACGAGCAGTACTTT.

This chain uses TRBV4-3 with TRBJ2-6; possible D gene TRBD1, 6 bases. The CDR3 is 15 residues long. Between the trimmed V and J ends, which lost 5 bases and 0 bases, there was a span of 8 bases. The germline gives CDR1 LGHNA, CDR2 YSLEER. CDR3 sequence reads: CASSGTPSGANVLTF. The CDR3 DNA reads TGCGCCAGCAGCGGGACACCCTCTGGGGCCAACGTCCTGACTTTC.

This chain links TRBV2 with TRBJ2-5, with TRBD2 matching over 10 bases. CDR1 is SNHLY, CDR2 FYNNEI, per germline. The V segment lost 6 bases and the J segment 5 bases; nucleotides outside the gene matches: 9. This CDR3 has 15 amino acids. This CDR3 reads CASSLGLARGETQYF. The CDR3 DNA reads TGTGCCAGCAGCCTGGGACTAGCGAGAGGGGAGACCCAGTACTTC.

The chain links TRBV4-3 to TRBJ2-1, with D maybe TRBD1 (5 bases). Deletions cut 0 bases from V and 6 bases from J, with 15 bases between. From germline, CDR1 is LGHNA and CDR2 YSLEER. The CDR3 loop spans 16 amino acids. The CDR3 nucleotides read TGCGCCAGCAGCCAAGATCTCGTAACAGGTTTCAATGAGCAGTTCTTC. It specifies CASSQDLVTGFNEQFF.

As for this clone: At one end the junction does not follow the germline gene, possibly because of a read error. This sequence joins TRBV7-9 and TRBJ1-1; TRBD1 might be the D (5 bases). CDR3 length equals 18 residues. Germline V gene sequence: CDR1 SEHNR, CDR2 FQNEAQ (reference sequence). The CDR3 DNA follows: TGTGCCTGCAGCTTAGGGGAGGTTGGACGGGAGGGAAGAACTGAAGCTTTCTTT. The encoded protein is CACSLGEVGREGRTEAFF. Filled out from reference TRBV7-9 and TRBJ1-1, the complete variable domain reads DTGVSQNPRHKITKRGQNVTFRCDPISEHNRLYWYRQTLGQGPEFLTYFQNEAQLEKSRLLSDRFSAERPKGSFSTLEIQRTEQGDSAMYLCACSLGEVGREGRTEAFFGQGTRLTVV.

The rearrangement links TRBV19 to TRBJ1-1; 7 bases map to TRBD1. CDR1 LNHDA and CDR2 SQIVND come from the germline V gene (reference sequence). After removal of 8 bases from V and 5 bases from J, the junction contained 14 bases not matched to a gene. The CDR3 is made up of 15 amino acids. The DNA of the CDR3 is TGTGCCAGTCAGGCCCCGACAGGGATATGGACTGAAGCTTTCTTT. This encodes CASQAPTGIWTEAFF.